Shown below are 22 T cell receptor beta chains from a single sample sequenced in a study of regulatory T cells in long-lasting Graves disease. Time point in this sample: newly diagnosed GD, antithyroid drugs for less than 3 months. Scientists built the TCR library using RNA that was extracted from PBMCs. Investigators prepared the TCR beta libraries by applying iRepertoire HTBI primers and Arm-PCR of CDR3 regions. Each CDR3 protein is one row after TCRdb ran MiXCR on the multiplex PCR reads. The sample lists 440,000 or so distinct CDR3 sequences; less than 20% were seen once. This sample also belongs to another study, concerning T cells in Graves' hyperthyroidism and ophthalmopathy.

The material was peripheral blood mononuclear cells (PBMCs), obtained at new diagnosis, from a patient treated with antithyroid drugs. The receptors come from a woman aged 25-40 years with Graves disease.

This clonotype was recorded only once. V is TRBV18 and J is TRBJ2-3, with D possibly being TRBD2 (6 bases). This CDR3 has 13 residues. The V gene lost 11 bases and the J gene lost 2 bases, with 14 bases spanning the gap. The germline V gene has CDR1 KGHSH and CDR2 LQKENI. CDR3 coding DNA: TGTGCCGCACGGCGGGGCGACACAGATACGCAGTATTTT. It yields the protein CAARRGDTDTQYF.

In this sample, this clonotype turned up many times. V gene TRBV11-2 combines with J gene TRBJ2-2; D ambiguous. The CDR3 is 12 residues long. V was clipped by 4 bases and J by 6 bases, with 6 bases between them. Germline loops: CDR1 SGHAT, CDR2 FQNNGV. The CDR3 nucleotides read TGTGCCAGCAGCTACAATCCCGGGGAGCTGTTTTTT. Translating it yields CASSYNPGELFF.

The rearrangement uses TRBV6-5 and TRBJ2-7, with a tentative D call TRBD1 (6 bases). This CDR3 contains 14 residues. Looked up from germline, CDR1 is MNHEY and CDR2 is SVGAGI. V dropped 2 bases and J dropped 3 bases, with 11 bases sitting between them. CDR3 loop: CASSYMRGSYEQYF. For the CDR3, the DNA is TGTGCCAGCAGTTACATGAGGGGGAGCTACGAGCAGTACTTC.

At least ten counts were recorded for this clonotype. CDR3 sequence: CASNRAGLLTDTQYF. Here the CDR3 DNA reads TGTGCCAGCAACCGGGCGGGGCTCCTCACAGATACGCAGTATTTT. The J gene is TRBJ2-3, the V gene TRBV27; TRBD2 is a possible D gene (6 bases). V gave up 7 bases and J gave up 2 bases, with 16 bases separating them. Germline assignment: CDR1 MNHEY and CDR2 SMNVEV (reference sequence). The CDR3 runs 15 residues.

At least ten counts were recorded for this clonotype. The rearrangement links TRBV18 to TRBJ1-2; 7 nucleotides line up with TRBD1. The CDR3 runs to 16 residues. Germline V gene sequence: CDR1 KGHSH, CDR2 LQKENI. V lost 0 bases to trimming and J lost 0 bases; unmatched junction nucleotides: 4. CDR3: CASSPPTGNTNYGYTF. The CDR3 DNA reads TGTGCCAGCTCACCACCGACAGGGAACACTAACTATGGCTACACCTTC.

This clonotype was seen repeatedly, ten times or more. J is TRBJ2-5 and V is TRBV28, with 14 positions matching TRBD2. Per the germline V gene, CDR1 is MDHEN and CDR2 is SYDVKM. The CDR3 loop spans 15 amino acids. V dropped 6 bases and J dropped 4; count of bases not matched to a gene: 4. The CDR3 is CASRRGLAGGETQYF. CDR3 coding DNA: TGTGCCAGCAGAAGAGGACTAGCGGGAGGAGAGACCCAGTACTTC. Looking up the rest from reference TRBV28 and TRBJ2-5 gives the full variable domain: DVKVTQSSRYLVKRTGEKVFLECVQDMDHENMFWYRQDPGLGLRLIYFSYDVKMKEKGDIPEGYSVSREKKERFSLILESASTNQTSMYLCASRRGLAGGETQYFGPGTRLLVL.

This chain joins TRBV6-1 and TRBJ2-1; D not resolved. Germline loops: CDR1 MNHNS, CDR2 SASEGT. V lost 5 bases, J lost 0 bases, and 8 bases lay in between. The CDR3 covers 14 residues. CDR3 nucleotides: TGTGCCAGCAGTCTAAAGGTCTCCTACAATGAGCAGTTCTTC. It is translated as CASSLKVSYNEQFF.

V gene TRBV4-1 combines with J gene TRBJ1-5; D unclear. Per the germline V gene, CDR1 is MGHRA and CDR2 is YSYEKL. V was pared by 0 bases and J by 7 bases, with 16 bases between. This CDR3 has 16 residues. For the CDR3, the DNA is TGCGCCAGCAGCCAAGATTGGGGAGGAGGAGGACAGCCCCAGCATTTT. Its translation: CASSQDWGGGGQPQHF.

This clonotype was seen a few times. V is TRBV19 and J is TRBJ2-1, with D uncertain. Germline-derived CDR1 and CDR2 are LNHDA and SQIVND (reference sequence). The V end was cut by 2 bases, the J end by 10 bases, with 12 bases between. This CDR3 contains 13 residues. CDR3 DNA sequence: TGTGCCAGTAGTATAAGTTCGATAAGGGAGCAGTTCTTC. Translation gives CASSISSIREQFF.

Many counts were recorded for this clonotype. The chain couples TRBV28 to TRBJ2-1; the match to TRBD2 covers 9 bases. CDR1 is MDHEN, CDR2 SYDVKM, per germline. After removal of 3 bases from V and 8 bases from J, the junction contained 14 bases not matched to a gene. The CDR3 length is 17 residues. CDR3 loop: CASSLLGLLAGVYEQFF. In DNA form, the CDR3 reads TGTGCCAGCAGTTTGCTCGGGTTGTTAGCGGGGGTATATGAGCAGTTCTTC.

The chain uses TRBV10-2 and TRBJ1-1, with a weak D call TRBD1 (6 bases). Between the trimmed V and J ends, which lost 7 bases and 9 bases, there was a span of 18 bases. The CDR3 is 13 residues long. The germline CDR1 and CDR2 sequences are WSHSY and SAAADI. CDR3 loop: CASNMGVGQKAFF. The CDR3 DNA follows: TGCGCCAGCAACATGGGGGTAGGACAGAAAGCTTTCTTT.

This clonotype was counted ten times or more. The chain employs TRBV20-1 and TRBJ1-2, with 7 bases that match TRBD1. V gave up 3 bases and J gave up 4 bases; unmatched junction bases: 8. CDR3 length equals 14 residues. The germline V gene has CDR1 DFQATT and CDR2 SNEGSKA (reference sequence). The CDR3 region has the DNA TGCAGTGCTAGTCAGGGGGATAAGGGCTATGGCTACACCTTC. This encodes CSASQGDKGYGYTF.

At least ten counts were recorded for this clonotype. The rearrangement links TRBV28 to TRBJ2-7; TRBD1 agrees at 7 bases. This CDR3 region has 15 residues. Germline-derived CDR1 and CDR2 are MDHEN and SYDVKM. V was pared by 6 bases and J by 2 bases, with 10 bases of the junction left unmatched. The CDR3 DNA reads TGTGCCAGCAGCGCTCTGACAGGGAAACCCTACGAGCAGTACTTC. This sequence encodes CASSALTGKPYEQYF.

This clonotype occurred a few times. The chain uses TRBV20-1 and TRBJ1-5; tentative D call: TRBD1 (5 bases). Trimming took 1 base from V and 3 from J, leaving 7 bases between them. CDR1 is DFQATT and CDR2 is SNEGSKA in the germline V gene (reference sequence). The CDR3 sequence is 13 residues long. CDR3 in amino acids: CSARGDYNQPQHF. The CDR3 DNA sequence: TGCAGTGCTAGAGGGGACTACAATCAGCCCCAGCATTTT.

This clonotype showed up just a few times. The rearrangement uses TRBV5-4 and TRBJ2-7, with 8 bases that match TRBD1. V gave up 5 bases and J gave up 5 bases; unmatched junction bases: 6. This CDR3 contains 13 residues. Germline V gene data show CDR1 as SGHNT and CDR2 as YYREEE (reference sequence). In nucleotides, the CDR3 is TGTGCCAGCAGTCAGGGGGCGTCCAACGAGCAGTACTTC. This translates into CASSQGASNEQYF.

This clonotype was counted many times. The V and J genes are TRBV6-1 and TRBJ2-7, with 9 bases identical to TRBD2. The CDR3 loop spans 15 amino acids. Germline V gives CDR1 MNHNS, CDR2 SASEGT. J lost 3 bases, V lost 5 bases, and 8 bases had no gene match. For the CDR3, the DNA is TGTGCCAGCAGTCCTTCCGTGACTAGCGGCTACGAGCAGTACTTC. As protein: CASSPSVTSGYEQYF.

In this sample, this clonotype turned up many times. This sequence joins TRBV15 and TRBJ2-1; TRBD2 matches 9 bases. The junction had 7 bases not matched to a gene; V was cut back by 0 bases and J by 7 bases. The CDR3 consists of 16 residues. Germline-derived CDR1 and CDR2 are LNHNV and YYDKDF (reference sequence). The CDR3 protein is CATSRDGGRAWNEQFF. Written as DNA, the CDR3 is TGTGCCACCAGCAGAGACGGCGGGAGGGCCTGGAATGAGCAGTTCTTC.

This clonotype was picked up one time. CDR3 DNA sequence: TGCGCCAGCAGCCTAGGGGTTACCAATTACGAGCAGTACTTC. It translates to CASSLGVTNYEQYF. The gene calls are TRBV4-3 and TRBJ2-7; D possibly corresponds to TRBD1 (5 bases). V gave up 4 bases and J gave up 4 bases, with 14 bases separating them. The CDR3 runs 14 residues. CDR1 and CDR2 from the germline V gene are LGHNA and YSLEER.

This clonotype came up many times. V gene TRBV2 combines with J gene TRBJ2-1, with a possible D match to TRBD2 (5 bases). V shed 11 bases and J shed 9 bases, with 20 bases lying between them. This CDR3 comprises 13 residues. Germline lookup yields CDR1 SNHLY and CDR2 FYNNEI. The CDR3 DNA follows: TGTGCCGGACTGACTTGGATAGGCCGTGAGCAGTTCTTC. It codes for CAGLTWIGREQFF.

This clonotype has ten or more counts. The chain carries TRBV11-2 and TRBJ1-2, with no clear D. The CDR3 length is 15 residues. Germline-derived CDR1 and CDR2 are SGHAT and FQNNGV. Between the trimmed V and J ends, which lost 3 bases and 8 bases, there was a span of 19 bases. The CDR3 DNA follows: TGTGCCAGCAGCTTCGCGAGCCAGTACAGCTACGGCTACACCTTC. Translating gives CASSFASQYSYGYTF.

At least ten counts were recorded for this clonotype. The CDR3 DNA reads TGTGCCACCAGCAGAGACACGTACAATGAGCAGTTCTTC. It translates to CATSRDTYNEQFF. V and J are TRBV15 and TRBJ2-1; D is uncertain. This CDR3 has 13 residues. V dropped 0 bases and J dropped 4 bases, with 4 bases sitting between them. The germline gives CDR1 LNHNV, CDR2 YYDKDF (reference sequence).

This clonotype was counted many times. The chain couples TRBV2 to TRBJ2-2; either TRBD1 or TRBD2 may supply D (5 bases each). Germline lookup yields CDR1 SNHLY and CDR2 FYNNEI. This CDR3 spans 16 amino acids. The V end lost 7 bases, the J end lost 6 bases, and 21 bases lay between the germline ends. CDR3 protein: CASIIRWGIRAGELFF. For the CDR3, the DNA is TGTGCCAGCATCATCCGTTGGGGGATTCGGGCCGGGGAGCTGTTTTTT.